This passage covers 17 T cell receptor beta chains from one sample sequenced in a study of PD-1 blockade in classical Hodgkin lymphoma. With no exception, relapse followed autologous stem cell transplantation in all patients, and brentuximab vedotin exposure varied. Libraries were prepared by immunoSEQ multiplex PCR; TCRdb keeps only in-frame clonotypes and omits some of them. The sample has around 45,000 clones, about nine tenths seen once. The source was peripheral blood mononuclear cells (PBMCs), collected at baseline. The source is a human donor with classical Hodgkin lymphoma.

The chain employs TRBV4-1 and TRBJ2-7; tentatively, D is TRBD2 (5 bases). Germline V gene sequence: CDR1 MGHRA, CDR2 YSYEKL. There are 18 residues in the CDR3. The V gene lost 1 base and the J gene lost 0 bases, with 19 bases spanning the gap. This CDR3 is CASSQVPPVRESSYEQYF. The CDR3 DNA follows: TGCGCCAGCAGCCAAGTGCCCCCAGTTAGGGAGAGCTCCTACGAGCAGTACTTC.

The chain combines TRBV5-1 with TRBJ2-7, with a weak D call TRBD1 (7 bases). This CDR3 spans 16 amino acids. CDR1 is SGHRS and CDR2 is YFSETQ in the germline V gene. V lost 0 bases and J lost 2, with 15 bases in between. The CDR3 loop reads CASSLESSGGPYEQYF. As DNA, the CDR3 is TGCGCCAGCAGCTTGGAGTCGTCAGGGGGGCCCTACGAGCAGTACTTC. Complete variable domain (other parts from reference TRBV5-1 and TRBJ2-7): KAGVTQTPRYLIKTRGQQVTLSCSPISGHRSVSWYQQTPGQGLQFLFEYFSETQRNKGNFPGRFSGRQFSNSRSEMNVSTLELGDSALYLCASSLESSGGPYEQYFGPGTRLTVT.

This chain connects TRBV19 to TRBJ1-5; D possibly corresponds to TRBD1 (6 bases). The germline gives CDR1 LNHDA, CDR2 SQIVND (reference sequence). The CDR3 sequence is 14 residues long. The V and J ends lost 6 bases and 5 bases respectively, with 14 bases between them. CDR3 DNA: TGTGCCAGTAGATCGAGGGGGGTTTATCAGCCCCAGCATTTT. Translation: CASRSRGVYQPQHF.

This CDR3 reads CASGRIAETQYF. The CDR3, as DNA: TGTGCCAGCGGGAGGATCGCAGAGACCCAGTACTTC. V is TRBV27 and J is TRBJ2-5; D possibly corresponds to TRBD2 (6 bases). Between the trimmed V and J ends, which lost 8 bases and 4 bases, there was a span of 11 bases. Germline V gene data show CDR1 as MNHEY and CDR2 as SMNVEV (reference sequence). This CDR3 has 12 amino acids.

This sequence joins TRBV7-9 and TRBJ2-1, with TRBD2 as a possible D gene (5 bases). Germline CDR1 is SEHNR and CDR2 is FQNEAQ (reference sequence). Trimming cost V 4 bases and J 10 bases, with 11 bases left between them. This CDR3 has 12 residues. This CDR3 is CASSYGEREQFF. In DNA, the CDR3 is TGTGCCAGCAGCTATGGGGAGCGCGAGCAGTTCTTC.

This chain links TRBV6-6 with TRBJ2-7, with D tentatively TRBD2 (5 bases). The CDR3 sequence is 12 residues long. V was shortened by 4 bases and J by 6 bases, with 10 bases between the two germline ends. Germline CDR1 is MNHNY and CDR2 is SVGAGI (reference sequence). This CDR3 reads CASSLSGIEQYF. CDR3 nucleotides: TGTGCCAGCAGTTTATCCGGGATCGAGCAGTACTTC.

The sample holds a few counts of this clone. This chain uses TRBV28 with TRBJ2-1; D gene unclear. Looked up from germline, CDR1 is MDHEN and CDR2 is SYDVKM. The CDR3 is 16 residues long. The ends were cut back, 4 bases at V and 0 bases at J, with 13 bases in the middle. The CDR3 DNA is TGTGCCAGCAGTTCCGGTGAGCACAGCTCCTACAATGAGCAGTTCTTC. Protein sequence: CASSSGEHSSYNEQFF.

V is TRBV5-8 and J is TRBJ2-5, with TRBD2 matching over 13 bases. This CDR3 region has 17 residues. CDR1 and CDR2 (germline): SGHTS, YDEGEE. V was pared by 4 bases and J by 4 bases, with 10 bases of the junction left unmatched. The CDR3 coding sequence is TGTGCCAGCAGCCCGGGACTAGCGGGACTCTTGTCAGAGACCCAGTACTTC. Protein sequence: CASSPGLAGLLSETQYF.

This chain links TRBV9 with TRBJ1-4; maybe TRBD1 (5 bases). The CDR3 covers 16 residues. V lost 4 bases, J lost 4 bases, and 17 bases lay in between. Germline CDR1 and CDR2: SGDLS and YYNGEE. Written as DNA, the CDR3 is TGTGCCAGCAGCCCGATGACAGTTGGCGATAATGAAAAACTGTTTTTT. Its translation is CASSPMTVGDNEKLFF.

The chain is built from TRBV9 and TRBJ2-1; the D call may be TRBD1 or TRBD2 (5 bases each). V dropped 3 bases and J dropped 10 bases, with 11 bases sitting between them. Germline CDR1 and CDR2: SGDLS and YYNGEE. The CDR3 has 12 residues. CDR3 bases: TGTGCCAGCAGCGGTTTGAGGGGCGAGCAGTTCTTC. This gives the protein CASSGLRGEQFF.

The genes are TRBV7-2 and TRBJ2-5, with TRBD1 matching 10 bases. The CDR3 totals 16 residues. CDR1 and CDR2 from the germline V gene are SGHTA and FQGNSA. Trimming at V came to 5 bases and at J to 5 bases, leaving 11 bases not matched to a gene. The CDR3 nucleotides are TGTGCCAGCAGCGCTGGGACAGGGGATTCCTGGGAGACCCAGTACTTC. Protein sequence: CASSAGTGDSWETQYF. Based on the CDR3 plus reference TRBV7-2 and TRBJ2-5, the full variable domain is GAGVSQSPSNKVTEKGKDVELRCDPISGHTALYWYRQSLGQGLEFLIYFQGNSAPDKSGLPSDRFSAERTGGSVSTLTIQRTQQEDSAVYLCASSAGTGDSWETQYFGPGTRLLVL.

The rearrangement joins TRBV6-5 to TRBJ2-7; D not resolved. The CDR3 spans 13 residues. Trimming stripped 4 bases from V and 2 bases from J, with 9 bases between. Germline V CDR1 and CDR2: MNHEY, SVGAGI. CDR3 protein: CASSSPTAYEQYF. The CDR3 region has the DNA TGTGCCAGCAGTTCCCCGACGGCCTACGAGCAGTACTTC.

The rearrangement joins TRBV5-6 to TRBJ1-1, with D tentatively TRBD1 (6 bases). The CDR3 loop spans 15 amino acids. Germline lookup yields CDR1 SGHDT and CDR2 YYEEEE. V was trimmed by 5 bases and J by 1 base, leaving 15 bases between them. The CDR3 DNA sequence: TGTGCCAGCAGAAGAAGGGGGGCTTGGAACACTGAAGCTTTCTTT. Translation gives CASRRRGAWNTEAFF.

The chain couples TRBV7-9 to TRBJ2-1, with 8 bases that match TRBD1. V shed 1 base, J shed 4 bases, and the junction held 6 bases outside the gene matches. This CDR3 is built from 16 residues. Germline V gene lookup returns CDR1 SEHNR and CDR2 FQNEAQ (reference sequence). The CDR3 sequence is CASSLVGDRNYNEQFF. Here the CDR3 DNA reads TGTGCCAGCAGCTTAGTGGGGGACAGGAATTACAATGAGCAGTTCTTC.

The chain links TRBV11-1 to TRBJ2-1; TRBD2 matches 10 bases. CDR3 length: 16 residues. Germline CDR1 and CDR2: SGHAT and FQDESV (reference sequence). The V and J ends lost 1 base and 9 bases, in that order; junction bases with no gene match: 9. The CDR3 nucleotides are TGTGCCAGCAGCTTAGTCAGCGCTAGCGGGGGACGTGAGCAGTTCTTC. Translated: CASSLVSASGGREQFF.

The gene calls are TRBV28 and TRBJ1-2; D gene unclear. This CDR3 has 13 residues. Between the trimmed V and J ends, which lost 4 bases and 4 bases, there was a span of 10 bases. Germline V gene sequence: CDR1 MDHEN, CDR2 SYDVKM. In DNA, the CDR3 is TGTGCCAGCAGTTCGAGGGTGGGCTATGGCTACACCTTC. This codes for CASSSRVGYGYTF.

This chain connects TRBV4-2 to TRBJ2-3, with 9 bases aligning to TRBD2. The J segment lost 6 bases and the V segment lost 0 bases, leaving 4 bases of the junction unmatched. CDR3 length equals 15 residues. Germline CDR1 reads LGHNA; CDR2 reads YNFKEQ. The CDR3 DNA sequence: TGTGCCAGCAGCCAAGAGGCGGGAGGGGCGGATACGCAGTATTTT. It encodes CASSQEAGGADTQYF.